Included here is one T cell receptor beta chain sequence, with context. Its antigen target is currently unknown. Nothing much larger sits one base from this clone, and base qualities are not available. The sample originates from a study of control samples from healthy donors and cancer patients (dated by TCRdb to 2018 to 2021). Libraries were made using the immunoSEQ multiplex PCR assay. TCRdb mirrors the immuneACCESS table, restricted to in-frame sequences. Some clones are absent from its copies; in checked studies, under half trace to an unresolved V gene, and the reason for the others is unknown. In all, the sample holds 55,000 to 70,000 clones, and less than 95% of those were seen once. Of the sample, roughly 0.91% falls within the top ten clones. The germline V gene encodes CDR1 MNHEY and CDR2 SVGEGT. V loses 0 bases, J loses 1 base, and the germline ends lie 3 bases apart. Including the terminal cysteine and phenylalanine, the CDR3 comprises 13 residues. Only the CDR3 region is kept as DNA, spanning 39 bases read in frame from base 1.

What was sequenced was PBMCs. Recombination linked TRBV6-2 or TRBV6-3 to TRBJ1-2, with no D gene named confidently. The clonotype originates from a man aged 25 to 45 with colorectal cancer. The CDR3 reads as follows: CASSYSGNYGYTF. The DNA is TGTGCCAGCAGTTACTCCGGTAACTATGGCTACACCTTC.